The clone carrying this T cell receptor beta chain has at least ten counts. The data stem from a study of low-dose radiotherapy and immunotherapy resistance in tumors. Overall study context: Cohort 2 patients were irradiated with 1 Gy every two weeks, reaching 13 Gy over 26 weeks. Every two weeks, cyclophosphamide 200 mg/m2 was infused one day before radiation plus immunotherapy.

The germline V gene has CDR1 KGHSH and CDR2 LQKENI. Trimming removed 2 bases from V and 7 bases from J, with 15 bases in between. The CDR3 sequence is 15 residues long. Covering alpha and beta chains, TRAV- and TRBV-specific primers were used for the first-strand cDNA. A constant-region primer paired with the V-primer adapter amplified TCRs over 20 PCR cycles. In vitro transcription served to amplify the mRNA that had been isolated. TCRdb reprocessed the reads via MiXCR and lists one record per CDR3 protein. The sample lists 100,000 or so distinct CDR3 sequences; just under 9.5% were seen once. Noted time point: before trial treatment. In the RACIN dose-escalation trial, donors got nivolumab plus ipilimumab with aspirin, cyclophosphamide and radiotherapy.

The source is a male donor with prostate cancer. This specimen consisted of PBMCs, obtained before treatment. V gene TRBV18 combines with J gene TRBJ2-1; TRBD2 might be the D (6 bases). DNA for the CDR3: TGTGCCAGCTCACCATCTGAGGGAGGTGGAAATGAGCAGTTCTTC. This codes for CASSPSEGGGNEQFF.